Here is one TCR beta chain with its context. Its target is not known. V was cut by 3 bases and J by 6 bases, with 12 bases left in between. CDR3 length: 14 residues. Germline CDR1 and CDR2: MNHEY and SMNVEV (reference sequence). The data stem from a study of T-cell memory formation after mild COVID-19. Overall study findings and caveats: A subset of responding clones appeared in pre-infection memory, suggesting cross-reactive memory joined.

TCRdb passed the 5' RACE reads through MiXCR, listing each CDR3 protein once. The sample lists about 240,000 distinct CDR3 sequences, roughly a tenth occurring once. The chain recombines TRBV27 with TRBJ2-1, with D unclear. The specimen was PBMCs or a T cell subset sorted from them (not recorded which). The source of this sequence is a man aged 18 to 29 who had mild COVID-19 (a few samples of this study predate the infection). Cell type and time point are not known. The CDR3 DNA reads TGTGCCAGCAGTTTTGGCCGGACCCCCAATGAGCAGTTCTTC. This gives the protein CASSFGRTPNEQFF.